This TCR beta chain derives from a study of blood T cell repertoires in COVID-19. Study overall: There were acute and convalescent COVID-19 samples, and they came from the United States, Italy and Spain. PBMCs, B-cell-depleted T cells, or T cells were the source of the cDNA or gDNA that made up the material.

Per the study methods: Using reference gene primer amplification, nucleated cell counts were estimated. TCRdb's table, derived via immunoSEQ multiplex PCR, lists solely in-frame clones and lacks some. That table gives V, J and clone size, and the DNA gave D and trimming. In the table there are 200,000 to 250,000 clones, roughly 90% of which are singletons. Sample: PBMCs or T cells enriched from blood (not recorded which). This clonotype was obtained from a man younger than 40 who had been exposed to COVID-19.

Here the CDR3 reads CASSVRQNTEAFF. DNA of the CDR3: TGTGCCAGCAGCGTAAGACAGAACACTGAAGCTTTCTTT. The chain carries TRBV9 and TRBJ1-1; the D is unclear. Germline CDR1 reads SGDLS; CDR2 reads YYNGEE. The CDR3 covers 13 residues. Deletions cut 1 base from V and 1 base from J, with 5 bases between. The full variable domain, completed using reference TRBV9 and TRBJ1-1, is DSGVTQTPKHLITATGQRVTLRCSPRSGDLSVYWYQQSLDQGLQFLIQYYNGEERAKGNILERFSAQQFPDLHSELNLSSLELGDSALYFCASSVRQNTEAFFGQGTRLTVV.